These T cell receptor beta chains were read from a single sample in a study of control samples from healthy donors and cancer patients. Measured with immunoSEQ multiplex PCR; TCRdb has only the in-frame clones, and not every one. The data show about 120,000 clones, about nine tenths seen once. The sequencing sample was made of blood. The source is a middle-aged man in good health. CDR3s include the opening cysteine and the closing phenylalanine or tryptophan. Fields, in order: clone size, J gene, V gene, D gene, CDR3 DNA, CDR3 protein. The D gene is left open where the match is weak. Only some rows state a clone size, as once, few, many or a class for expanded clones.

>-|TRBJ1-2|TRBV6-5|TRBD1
TGTGCCAGCAGGCACCGGGACAGGGATTTTCTTGGCTACACCTTC
CASRHRDRDFLGYTF
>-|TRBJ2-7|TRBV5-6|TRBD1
TGTGCCAGCAGCTCGATATACAGGGGGACCTACGAGCAGTACTTC
CASSSIYRGTYEQYF
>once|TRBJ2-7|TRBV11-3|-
TGTGCCAGCAGCTTAGCAAGGGGGTCGGGCGAGCAGTACTTC
CASSLARGSGEQYF
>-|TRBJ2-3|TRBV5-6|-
TGTGCCAGCAGCTTGGGGCGGCACGGGGATACGCAGTATTTT
CASSLGRHGDTQYF
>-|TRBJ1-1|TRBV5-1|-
TGCGCCAGCAGCAAGGACAGCAGGAACACTGAAGCTTTCTTT
CASSKDSRNTEAFF
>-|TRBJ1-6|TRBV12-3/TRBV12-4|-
TGTGCCAGCAGTTTATTGGGCGGTTCACCCCTCCACTTT
CASSLLGGSPLHF
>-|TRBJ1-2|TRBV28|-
TGTGCCACCCACAATAGAGCTAACTATGGCTACACCTTC
CATHNRANYGYTF
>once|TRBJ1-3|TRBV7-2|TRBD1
TGTGCCAGCAGGGCCGGGACAGCTCTCTCTGGAAACACCATATATTTT
CASRAGTALSGNTIYF
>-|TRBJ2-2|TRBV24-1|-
TGTGCCACCAGCGACCGTAAGACGAACACCGGGGAGCTGTTTTTT
CATSDRKTNTGELFF
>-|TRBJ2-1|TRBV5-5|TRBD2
TGTGCCAGCAATACCCGGGGGGGTACCTACAATGAGCAGTTCTTC
CASNTRGGTYNEQFF
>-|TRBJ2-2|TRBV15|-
TGTGCCACCAGCAGAGAGGTCCGGGGGGCTCATACCGGGGAGCTGTTTTTT
CATSREVRGAHTGELFF
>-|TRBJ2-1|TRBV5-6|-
TGTGCCAGCAGCTTGTCCGGGACTGAGCAGTTCTTC
CASSLSGTEQFF
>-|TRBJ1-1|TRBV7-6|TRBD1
TGTGCCAGCAGCGCGACAGGGGGCGACACTGAAGCTTTCTTT
CASSATGGDTEAFF
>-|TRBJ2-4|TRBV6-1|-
TGTGCCAGCAGTGAAGCGGCGATAGCCAAAAACATTCAGTACTTC
CASSEAAIAKNIQYF
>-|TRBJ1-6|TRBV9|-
TGTGCCAGCAGCGTAGGGAATACCTATAATTCACCCCTCCACTTT
CASSVGNTYNSPLHF
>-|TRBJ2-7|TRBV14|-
TGTGCCAGCAGCCAAGTCCCAGACAGATACGAGCAGTACTTC
CASSQVPDRYEQYF
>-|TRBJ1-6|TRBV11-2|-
TGTGCCAGCAGCCCCCACCATAATTCACCCCTCCACTTT
CASSPHHNSPLHF
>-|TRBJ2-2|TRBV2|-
TGTGCCAGCAGTGCCCTAGTGGGCACCGGGGAGCTGTTTTTT
CASSALVGTGELFF
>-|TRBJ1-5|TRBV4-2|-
TGTGCCAGCAGCCAAGAATCAGCTCAGCCCCAGCATTTT
CASSQESAQPQHF
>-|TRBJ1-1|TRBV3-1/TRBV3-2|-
TGTGCCAGCAGCTACACGTGGACTGCTGAAGCTTTCTTT
CASSYTWTAEAFF
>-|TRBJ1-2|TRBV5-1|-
TGCGCCAGCAGCTTAGGGGTGTTTGATGGCTACACCTTC
CASSLGVFDGYTF
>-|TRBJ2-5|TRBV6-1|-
TGTGCCAGCAGTGAGTGGACAGATCAAGAGACCCAGTACTTC
CASSEWTDQETQYF
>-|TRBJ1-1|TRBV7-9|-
TGTGCCAGCAGCTTTTCGACAGGTTATGAAGCTTTCTTT
CASSFSTGYEAFF
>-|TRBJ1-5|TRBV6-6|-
TGTGCCAGCATTTCTTGGGGAGGGCCCCAGCATTTT
CASISWGGPQHF
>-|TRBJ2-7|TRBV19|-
TGTGCCAGTAGTATACCCGACAGGTCCCACGAGCAGTACTTC
CASSIPDRSHEQYF
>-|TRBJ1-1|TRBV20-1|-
TGTTCCGGATGGGGAGTTACTGAAGCTTTCTTT
CSGWGVTEAFF
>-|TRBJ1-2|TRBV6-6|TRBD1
TGTGCCAGCAGTTACCTTCGGGACAGGGATGACTATGGCTACACCTTC
CASSYLRDRDDYGYTF
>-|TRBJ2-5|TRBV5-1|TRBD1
TGCGCCAGCAGCTTTGGTAACAGGGGGGAAGAGACCCAGTACTTC
CASSFGNRGEETQYF
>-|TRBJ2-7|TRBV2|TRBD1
TGTGCCAGCAACAAAGGGGGCACGAATGGCTACGAGCAGTACTTC
CASNKGGTNGYEQYF
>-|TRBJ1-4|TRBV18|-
TGTGCCAGCCTAGGACCGGGTGGAAAACTGTTTTTT
CASLGPGGKLFF
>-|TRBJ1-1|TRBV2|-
TGTGCCAGCAGTAGAGACGGGAACACTGAAGCTTTCTTT
CASSRDGNTEAFF
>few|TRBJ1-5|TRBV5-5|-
TGTGCCAGCAGCCCGGCGGGTGATAGCAATCAGCCCCAGCATTTT
CASSPAGDSNQPQHF
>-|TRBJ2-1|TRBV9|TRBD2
TGTGCCAGCAGCGGGGGAGCCGGGACTAGCGGGGCCGGCTCCTACAATGAGCAGTTCTTC
CASSGGAGTSGAGSYNEQFF
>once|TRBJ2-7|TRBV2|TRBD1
TGTGCCAGCAGGGGACAGCTTAGCTCCTACGAGCAGTACTTC
CASRGQLSSYEQYF
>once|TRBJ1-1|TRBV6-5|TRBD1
TGTGCCAGCAGTCACAGGGGTAACACTGAAGCTTTCTTT
CASSHRGNTEAFF
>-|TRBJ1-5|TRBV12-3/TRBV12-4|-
TGTGCCACGGCAGGGTATAGCAATCAGCCCCAGCATTTT
CATAGYSNQPQHF
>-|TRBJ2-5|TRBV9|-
TGTGCCAGCAGCGTAAATGGCCAAGAGACCCAGTACTTC
CASSVNGQETQYF
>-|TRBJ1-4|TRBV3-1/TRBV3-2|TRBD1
TGTGCCAGCAGCCCCGACAGGGGTTGGGAAAAACTGTTTTTT
CASSPDRGWEKLFF
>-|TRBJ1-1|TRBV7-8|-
TGTGCCAGCAGCTTACGGGGGAACACTGAAGCTTTCTTT
CASSLRGNTEAFF
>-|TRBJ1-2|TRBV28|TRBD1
TGTGCCAGCACCCGGGGGGGTGGGACAGGGGGCTCAGGCTATGGCTACACCTTC
CASTRGGGTGGSGYGYTF
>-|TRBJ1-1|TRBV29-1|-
TGCAGCGTTGTCGTCACTGAAGCTTTCTTT
CSVVVTEAFF
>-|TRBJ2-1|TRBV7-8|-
TGTGCCAGCAGCTCGAGGCCCTTTGAGGGTTCCTACAATGAGCAGTTCTTC
CASSSRPFEGSYNEQFF
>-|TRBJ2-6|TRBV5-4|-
TGTGCCAGCAGCCCTGGGGGGCAGGGGCGGCTAGCTGGGGCCAACGTCCTGACTTTC
CASSPGGQGRLAGANVLTF
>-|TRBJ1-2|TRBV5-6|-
TGTGCCAGCAGCCCCCGGGGCTTTGATGGTGGCTACACCTTC
CASSPRGFDGGYTF
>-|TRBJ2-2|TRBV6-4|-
TGTGCCAGCAGTGTCCAACCGAACACCGGGGAGCTGTTTTTT
CASSVQPNTGELFF
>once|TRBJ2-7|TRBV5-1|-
TGCGCCAGCAGCTTGCTAGGGAGCGAGCAGTACTTC
CASSLLGSEQYF
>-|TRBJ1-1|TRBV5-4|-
TGTGCCAGCAGCCCAGATTCTACAGTCACTGAAGCTTTCTTT
CASSPDSTVTEAFF
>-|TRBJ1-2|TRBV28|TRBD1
TGTGCCAGCAGCACAGGGGACAGGATCTATGGCTACACCTTC
CASSTGDRIYGYTF
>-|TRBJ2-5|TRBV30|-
TGTGCCTGGAGTCTCGGTATCGGGGAACAAGAGACCCAGTACTTC
CAWSLGIGEQETQYF